The T cell receptor beta chain described here comes from a study of T cells in Graves' hyperthyroidism and ophthalmopathy. There are many counts of this clonotype. Its target is not known. V was clipped by 2 bases and J by 6 bases; unmatched bases: 9. Per the germline V gene, CDR1 is SGHAT and CDR2 is FQNNGV. This CDR3 comprises 16 residues. Points from the study as a whole: Separation of ophthalmopathy from stable hyperthyroidism was achieved by a 13 V-J model.

Researchers took RNA transcripts and amplified the TCR beta CDR3 regions from them. The HTBI primer set was used in a first-round RT-PCR of the TCR CDR3. TCRdb independently ran MiXCR on the multiplex PCR reads; one entry per CDR3 protein. The sample carries roughly 180,000 distinct CDR3 sequences, around 8.9% recorded once. The blood sample predates any ophthalmopathy symptoms, coming from first hyperthyroidism diagnosis. The chain employs TRBV11-2 and TRBJ2-1; TRBD1 matches at 8 bases. The sample consisted of blood. The clonotype comes from a woman between 18 and 29 years old with Graves' hyperthyroidism that later progressed to Graves' ophthalmopathy. As DNA, the CDR3 is TGTGCCAGCAGCTTAATTGGAGACAGGGGTGGCAATGAGCAGTTCTTC. Translation: CASSLIGDRGGNEQFF.